This T cell receptor beta chain is from a study of T cell repertoires in cytomegalovirus infection. About the research overall: CMV infection together with matching HLA type was indicated by public TCR beta signatures.

The CDR3 sequence is 18 residues long. Germline V lookup: CDR1 MNHEY, CDR2 SVGEGT. Trimming at V came to 4 bases and at J to 2 bases, leaving 13 bases not matched to a gene. This clonotype was found a few times. Its antigen is undetermined. MiXCR was run by TCRdb on the reads, yielding one entry per CDR3 protein. There are 250,000 or so distinct CDR3 sequences in the sample; approximately 10% occur only once, and around 15% lies in the top ten. Broader study findings: Summed public TCR beta family frequency identified CMV carriers bearing the relevant HLA.

The source of this sequence is a human donor in good health (CMV status not recorded). Some clones in this sample may be carry-over from other donors' samples. The sequenced sample consisted of PBMCs. V is TRBV6-2 or TRBV6-3 and J is TRBJ2-3; 9 bases match TRBD1. Here the CDR3 reads CASSFPGQGFLVTDTQYF. CDR3 nucleotide sequence: TGTGCCAGCAGTTTCCCGGGACAGGGATTTTTGGTCACAGATACGCAGTATTTT.